One and the same sample provided the 27 T cell receptor beta chains below, sequenced in a study of blood T cell repertoires in COVID-19. Clones were sequenced by immunoSEQ multiplex PCR, and TCRdb holds only the in-frame ones, with some missing. The table records 150,000 to 180,000 clones, about 89% of them present only once. The sample comprised peripheral blood. All receptors come from a man in his forties or fifties with acute or convalescent COVID-19.

The gene calls are TRBV28 and TRBJ1-2; D gene uncertain. Germline V CDR1 and CDR2: MDHEN, SYDVKM. This CDR3 is 14 amino acids long. Trimming removed 7 bases from V and 5 bases from J, with 17 bases in between. CDR3 in DNA: TGTGCCAGCATGGGTGTACAGTTGCAGTATGGCTACACCTTC. Protein sequence: CASMGVQLQYGYTF.

The chain has TRBV27 and TRBJ2-1; TRBD1 might be the D (6 bases). Trimming cost V 5 bases and J 10 bases, with 9 bases left between them. The CDR3 runs 11 residues. CDR1 MNHEY and CDR2 SMNVEV come from the germline V gene (reference sequence). CDR3 DNA sequence: TGTGCCAGCAGTCACGGGACAGAGCAGTTCTTC. Its translation is CASSHGTEQFF.

This rearrangement joins TRBV6-1 to TRBJ2-7; TRBD2 aligns across 8 bases. The V gene's germline CDR1 is MNHNS and CDR2 SASEGT. This CDR3 is built from 16 residues. Trimming cost V 3 bases and J 2 bases; bases outside gene matches: 9. CDR3 DNA sequence: TGTGCCAGCAGTGAGGGTTTAAGCGGGGGAACCTACGAGCAGTACGTC. Protein sequence: CASSEGLSGGTYEQYV.

The CDR3 DNA reads TGTGCCAGCAGCCCTGGACAGGGGTCTACAGATACGCAGTATTTT. Amino acid sequence: CASSPGQGSTDTQYF. This chain uses TRBV7-9 with TRBJ2-3; TRBD1 matches at 9 bases. The V segment lost 5 bases and the J segment 3 bases; nucleotides outside the gene matches: 6. There are 15 residues in the CDR3. Germline V gene data show CDR1 as SEHNR and CDR2 as FQNEAQ (reference sequence).

The J gene is TRBJ1-1, the V gene TRBV10-3; TRBD1 matches at 9 bases. Germline CDR1 reads ENHRY; CDR2 reads SYGVKD. V was clipped by 7 bases and J by 5 bases; unmatched bases: 5. The CDR3 has 13 residues. CDR3 DNA sequence: TGTGCCATCAAACAGGGGGCGAAAACTGAAGCTTTCTTT. Translating gives CAIKQGAKTEAFF.

The rearrangement links TRBV2 to TRBJ2-3; D remains ambiguous. Trimming removed 8 bases at V and 3 bases at J, with 9 bases between. Germline CDR1 and CDR2: SNHLY and FYNNEI. The CDR3 totals 12 residues. CDR3 nucleotide sequence: TGTGCCAGCGAGGCGGCGACAGATACGCAGTATTTT. Its translation: CASEAATDTQYF.

CDR3 nucleotides: TGTGCCTGGAGGCTGGGAGCCACAGATACGCAGTATTTT. Encoded protein: CAWRLGATDTQYF. The rearrangement joins TRBV30 to TRBJ2-3, with a weak D call TRBD2 (5 bases). Germline assignment: CDR1 GTSNPN and CDR2 SVGIG (reference sequence). The CDR3 contains 13 residues. V was shortened by 3 bases and J by 2 bases, with 9 bases between the two germline ends.

The CDR3 is CASSEQGRNIQYF. Here the CDR3 DNA reads TGTGCCAGCAGTGAACAGGGGCGGAACATTCAGTACTTC. This rearrangement joins TRBV6-1 to TRBJ2-4; possible D gene TRBD1, 6 bases. Trimming removed 2 bases from V and 7 bases from J, with 9 bases in between. This CDR3 contains 13 residues. CDR1 and CDR2 (germline): MNHNS, SASEGT.

The chain is built from TRBV28 and TRBJ2-7, with 14 positions matching TRBD2. The V gene end was trimmed by 1 base and the J gene end by 7 bases; junction bases not matched to a gene: 15. This CDR3 region has 19 residues. Germline-derived CDR1 and CDR2 are MDHEN and SYDVKM. The CDR3: CASSLYARLPGLAGVEQYF. The CDR3 DNA sequence: TGTGCCAGCAGTTTATATGCTCGATTACCGGGACTAGCGGGAGTTGAGCAGTACTTC.

The V gene is TRBV6-2 or TRBV6-3, the J gene TRBJ2-2, with TRBD1 as a possible D gene (5 bases). The CDR3 is 17 amino acids. V lost 5 bases and J 6 bases, leaving 22 bases between the germline ends. From germline, CDR1 is MNHEY and CDR2 SVGEGT. CDR3 coding DNA: TGTGCCAGCAGTCCCGTGAGACAGAGAACGATTTCCGGGGAGCTGTTTTTT. Translated: CASSPVRQRTISGELFF.

The genes are TRBV18 and TRBJ1-1; 7 nucleotides match TRBD1. This CDR3 spans 15 amino acids. The V segment lost 4 bases and the J segment 5 bases; nucleotides outside the gene matches: 10. Germline V gives CDR1 KGHSH, CDR2 LQKENI. CDR3 residues: CASSQGEGGLTEAFF. The CDR3 DNA follows: TGTGCCAGCTCACAGGGGGAAGGGGGCTTGACTGAAGCTTTCTTT.

The chain carries TRBV7-3 and TRBJ2-1; D might be TRBD2 (6 bases). Per germline, CDR1 SGHTA and CDR2 FQGTGA. The CDR3 runs 15 residues. V was cut by 2 bases and J by 3 bases, with 11 bases left in between. CDR3 loop: CASSLGSGLYNEQFF. The DNA for the CDR3 is TGTGCCAGCAGCTTAGGTAGCGGACTCTACAATGAGCAGTTCTTC.

The genes are TRBV10-3 and TRBJ2-3; 8 nucleotides agree with TRBD1. Per germline, CDR1 ENHRY and CDR2 SYGVKD. V was clipped by 10 bases and J by 0 bases; unmatched bases: 9. This CDR3 has 15 residues. This chain's CDR3 is CATKKDRDSTDTQYF. Here the CDR3 DNA reads TGTGCCACGAAGAAGGACAGGGACAGCACAGATACGCAGTATTTT.

This chain joins TRBV6-2 or TRBV6-3 and TRBJ1-1; 10 positions agree with TRBD1. The CDR3 loop spans 15 amino acids. Germline values: CDR1 MNHEY, CDR2 SVGEGT. V shed 6 bases, J shed 5 bases, and the junction held 9 bases outside the gene matches. CDR3: CASSRQGASGTEAFF. The CDR3 DNA follows: TGTGCCAGCAGCCGACAGGGGGCGTCGGGGACTGAAGCTTTCTTT.

The gene calls are TRBV9 and TRBJ2-5; 12 bases match TRBD2. The CDR3 has 16 amino acids. Looked up from germline, CDR1 is SGDLS and CDR2 is YYNGEE. The J segment lost 2 bases and the V segment lost 0 bases, leaving 2 bases of the junction unmatched. The CDR3 loop is CASSVGLAGVQETQYF. The CDR3 DNA follows: TGTGCCAGCAGCGTAGGACTAGCGGGGGTACAAGAGACCCAGTACTTC.

The V call is TRBV19, the J call TRBJ1-1; 10 bases are a match to TRBD1. The trim removed 4 bases at V and 7 bases at J, leaving 15 bases unmatched. CDR1 is LNHDA and CDR2 is SQIVND in the germline V gene (reference sequence). CDR3 size: 17 residues. CDR3 region: CASSTTGTGDPGGEAFF. The CDR3, as DNA: TGTGCCAGTAGTACCACCGGGACAGGGGATCCGGGAGGTGAAGCTTTCTTT. Full variable domain (missing parts from reference TRBV19 and TRBJ1-1): DGGITQSPKYLFRKEGQNVTLSCEQNLNHDAMYWYRQDPGQGLRLIYYSQIVNDFQKGDIAEGYSVSREKKESFPLTVTSAQKNPTAFYLCASSTTGTGDPGGEAFFGQGTRLTVV.

A single count supports this clone. The genes are TRBV27 and TRBJ1-1, with TRBD1 as a possible D gene (5 bases). The CDR3 is 14 amino acids. Between the trimmed V and J ends, which lost 5 bases and 1 base, there was a span of 11 bases. CDR1 is MNHEY and CDR2 is SMNVEV in the germline V gene (reference sequence). This CDR3 is CASSPLGANTEAFF. The CDR3 nucleotides are TGTGCCAGCAGTCCCCTAGGGGCGAACACTGAAGCTTTCTTT.

The gene calls are TRBV4-1 and TRBJ2-5, with 8 bases fitting TRBD1. CDR1 and CDR2 (germline): MGHRA, YSYEKL. The CDR3 extends over 15 amino acids. Unmatched junction bases numbered 7, after V lost 5 bases and J lost 2 bases. CDR3 DNA: TGCGCCAGCAGCTTTCGGACAGGGAGGCAAGAGACCCAGTACTTC. Translated, it gives CASSFRTGRQETQYF.

The V call is TRBV7-8, the J call TRBJ2-2; TRBD1 might be the D (5 bases). Germline assignment: CDR1 SGHVS and CDR2 FQNEAQ. The CDR3 sequence is 16 residues long. Trimming removed 5 bases from V and 1 base from J, with 14 bases in between. This CDR3 reads CASSRVPQGNTGELFF. DNA for the CDR3: TGTGCCAGCAGCCGAGTCCCTCAGGGGAACACCGGGGAGCTGTTTTTT.

The chain carries TRBV19 and TRBJ1-4, with D unclear. V was trimmed by 6 bases and J by 8 bases, leaving 13 bases between them. Germline lookup yields CDR1 LNHDA and CDR2 SQIVND (reference sequence). The CDR3 has 13 residues. This CDR3 reads CASRNGGGEKLFF. The DNA of the CDR3 is TGTGCCAGTAGGAACGGAGGAGGGGAAAAACTGTTTTTT.

The gene calls are TRBV5-1 and TRBJ2-1, with 12 bases matching TRBD2. In germline, CDR1 is SGHRS, CDR2 YFSETQ. This CDR3 is built from 16 residues. The V and J ends lost 4 bases and 7 bases, in that order; junction bases with no gene match: 9. The CDR3 DNA follows: TGCGCCAGCAGCGGGGGACTAGCGGGCCCCTTGAATGAGCAGTTCTTC. It specifies CASSGGLAGPLNEQFF.

J is TRBJ1-2 and V is TRBV19; TRBD1 matches at 7 bases. Germline CDR1 and CDR2: LNHDA and SQIVND (reference sequence). Trimming at V came to 7 bases and at J to 4 bases, leaving 12 bases not matched to a gene. This CDR3 region has 15 residues. This CDR3 reads CASTDRQEGSYGYTF. The CDR3 DNA reads TGTGCCAGTACGGACAGGCAAGAGGGATCCTATGGCTACACCTTC.

V gene TRBV4-1 combines with J gene TRBJ1-2; D gene unclear. The CDR3 spans 15 residues. The V end was cut by 0 bases, the J end by 3 bases, with 11 bases between. Germline loops: CDR1 MGHRA, CDR2 YSYEKL. CDR3 in amino acids: CASSQELGPYYGYTF. For the CDR3, the DNA is TGCGCCAGCAGCCAAGAGTTGGGCCCCTACTATGGCTACACCTTC.

The rearrangement joins TRBV19 to TRBJ1-5; the match to TRBD1 covers 7 bases. Germline trimming cut 4 bases from V and 6 bases from J; bases unmatched to any gene: 6. The CDR3 has 14 amino acids. The germline V gene encodes CDR1 LNHDA and CDR2 SQIVND (reference sequence). The CDR3 DNA reads as TGTGCCAGTAGTACAAGACAGGGTGGTCAGCCCCAGCATTTT. Amino acids: CASSTRQGGQPQHF.

The rearrangement uses TRBV6-2 or TRBV6-3 and TRBJ1-6; D unclear. Germline lookup yields CDR1 MNHEY and CDR2 SVGEGT. There are 16 residues in the CDR3. V shed 0 bases and J shed 7 bases, with 13 bases lying between them. CDR3: CASSYSVGASNSPLHF. The CDR3 coding sequence is TGTGCCAGCAGTTACTCTGTCGGAGCTTCAAATTCACCCCTCCACTTT.

CDR3 nucleotide sequence: TGTGCCAGCAGCGTAGACAGGGCCCACTACGAGCAGTACTTC. It is translated as CASSVDRAHYEQYF. This chain links TRBV5-6 with TRBJ2-7, with TRBD1 matching over 7 bases. The CDR3 is 14 amino acids. Germline values: CDR1 SGHDT, CDR2 YYEEEE. V lost 4 bases and J lost 3; bases outside the gene matches: 7.

This rearrangement joins TRBV2 to TRBJ2-7; 8 bases agree with TRBD1. This CDR3 comprises 15 residues. The trim removed 4 bases at V and 4 bases at J, leaving 9 bases unmatched. CDR1 is SNHLY and CDR2 is FYNNEI in the germline V gene. CDR3: CASSGRQGFSYEQYV. CDR3 DNA: TGTGCCAGCAGTGGAAGACAGGGGTTCTCATACGAGCAGTACGTC.